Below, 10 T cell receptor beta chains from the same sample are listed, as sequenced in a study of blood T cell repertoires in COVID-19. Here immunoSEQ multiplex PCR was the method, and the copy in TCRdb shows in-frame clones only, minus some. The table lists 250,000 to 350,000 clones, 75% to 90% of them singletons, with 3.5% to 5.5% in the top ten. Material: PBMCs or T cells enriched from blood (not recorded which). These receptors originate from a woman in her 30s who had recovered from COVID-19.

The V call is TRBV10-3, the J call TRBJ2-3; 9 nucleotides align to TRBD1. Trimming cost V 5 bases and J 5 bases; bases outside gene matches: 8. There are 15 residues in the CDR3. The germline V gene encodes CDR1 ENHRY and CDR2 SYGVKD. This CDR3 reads CAISRRTGEEDTQYF. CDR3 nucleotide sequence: TGTGCCATCAGTCGGAGGACAGGGGAAGAAGATACGCAGTATTTT.

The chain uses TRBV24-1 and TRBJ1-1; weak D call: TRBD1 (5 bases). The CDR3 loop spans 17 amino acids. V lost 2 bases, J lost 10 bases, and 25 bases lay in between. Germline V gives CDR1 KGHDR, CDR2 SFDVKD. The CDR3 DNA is TGTGCCACCAGTGATTCGGCCCTGCAGGGTTCAGGGAAGGGAGCTTTCTTT. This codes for CATSDSALQGSGKGAFF.

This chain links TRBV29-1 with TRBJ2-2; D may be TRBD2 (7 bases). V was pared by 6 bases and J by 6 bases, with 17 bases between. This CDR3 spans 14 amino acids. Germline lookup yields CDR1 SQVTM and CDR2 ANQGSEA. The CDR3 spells CSVRRGGRSGELFF. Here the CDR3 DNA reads TGCAGCGTCCGGAGGGGGGGCAGGTCCGGGGAGCTGTTTTTT.

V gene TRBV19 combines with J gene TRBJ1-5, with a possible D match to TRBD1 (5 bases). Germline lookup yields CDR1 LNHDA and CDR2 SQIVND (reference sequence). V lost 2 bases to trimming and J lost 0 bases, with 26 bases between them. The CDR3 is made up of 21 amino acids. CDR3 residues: CASSIIPTVSYGMVSNQPQHF. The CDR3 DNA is TGTGCCAGTAGTATAATTCCGACAGTTTCGTATGGTATGGTTAGCAATCAGCCCCAGCATTTT.

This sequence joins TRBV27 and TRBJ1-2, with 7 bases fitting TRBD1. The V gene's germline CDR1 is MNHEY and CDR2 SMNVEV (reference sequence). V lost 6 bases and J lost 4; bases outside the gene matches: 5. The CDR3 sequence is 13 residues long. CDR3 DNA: TGTGCCAGCAGCAGACAGGGTAGCTATGGCTACACCTTC. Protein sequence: CASSRQGSYGYTF.

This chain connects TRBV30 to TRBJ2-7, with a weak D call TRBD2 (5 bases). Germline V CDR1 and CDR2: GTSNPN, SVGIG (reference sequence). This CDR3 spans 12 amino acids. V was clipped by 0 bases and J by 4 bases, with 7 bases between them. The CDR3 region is CAWSVTGYEQYF. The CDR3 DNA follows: TGTGCCTGGAGTGTTACGGGATACGAGCAGTACTTC.

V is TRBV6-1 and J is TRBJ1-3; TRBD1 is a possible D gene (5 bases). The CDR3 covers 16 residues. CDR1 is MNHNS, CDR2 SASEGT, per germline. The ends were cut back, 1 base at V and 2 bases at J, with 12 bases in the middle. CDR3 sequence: CASSEVPWGAGNTIYF. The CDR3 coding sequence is TGTGCCAGCAGTGAAGTCCCTTGGGGGGCTGGAAACACCATATATTTT.

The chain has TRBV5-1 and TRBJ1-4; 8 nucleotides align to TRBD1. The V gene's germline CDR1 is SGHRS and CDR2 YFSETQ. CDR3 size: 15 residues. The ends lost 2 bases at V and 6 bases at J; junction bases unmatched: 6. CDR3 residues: CASSLLQGVDEKLFF. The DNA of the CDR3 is TGCGCCAGCAGCTTACTACAGGGGGTTGATGAAAAACTGTTTTTT.

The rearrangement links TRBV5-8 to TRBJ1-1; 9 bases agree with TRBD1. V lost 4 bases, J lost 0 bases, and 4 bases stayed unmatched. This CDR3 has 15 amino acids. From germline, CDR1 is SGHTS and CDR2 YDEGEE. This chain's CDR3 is CASSTGQGLNTEAFF. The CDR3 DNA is TGTGCCAGCAGCACCGGACAGGGGTTGAACACTGAAGCTTTCTTT.

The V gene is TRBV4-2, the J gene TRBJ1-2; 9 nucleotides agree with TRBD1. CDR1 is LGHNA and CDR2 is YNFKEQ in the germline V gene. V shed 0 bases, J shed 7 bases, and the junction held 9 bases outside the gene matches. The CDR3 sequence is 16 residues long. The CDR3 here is CASSQDKTGGGFGYTF. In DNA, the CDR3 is TGTGCCAGCAGCCAAGATAAAACAGGGGGCGGGTTTGGCTACACCTTC.